This passage covers 29 T cell receptor beta chains from one sample sequenced in a study of regulatory T cells in long-lasting Graves disease. The time point is: newly diagnosed GD, antithyroid drugs for less than 3 months. After RNA was extracted from PBMCs, the TCR library was made from it. Libraries of TCR beta came from iRepertoire HTBI primers plus Arm-PCR of CDR3 regions. TCRdb analysed the multiplex PCR reads with MiXCR anew, one entry per CDR3 protein. The top ten hold roughly 18% of the sample, which has 500,000 to 700,000 distinct CDR3 sequences, around 15% seen once. These data were also filed under a second study, of T cells in Graves' hyperthyroidism and ophthalmopathy.

The starting material was peripheral blood mononuclear cells (PBMCs), obtained at new diagnosis, from a patient treated with antithyroid drugs. These receptor sequences come from a woman aged 25 to 45 with Graves disease.

V gene TRBV6-1 combines with J gene TRBJ1-6, with a weak D call TRBD1 (6 bases). The germline V and J ends were trimmed by 6 bases and 3 bases, with 12 bases remaining between them. Germline V gives CDR1 MNHNS, CDR2 SASEGT. This CDR3 is built from 15 residues. The CDR3 is CASRRDIDYNSPLHF. CDR3 DNA: TGTGCCAGCAGGAGGGACATAGACTATAATTCACCCCTCCACTTT.

This clonotype was seen a handful of times. The chain combines TRBV14 with TRBJ2-3; D is unresolved. Trimming shortened V by 8 bases and J by 3 bases, and 15 bases separated the two germline ends. The CDR3 is made up of 14 amino acids. CDR1 SGHDN and CDR2 FVKESK come from the germline V gene. CDR3 DNA sequence: TGTGCCAGCCGGGCTCGTGGTTGGACAGATACGCAGTATTTT. As protein: CASRARGWTDTQYF.

The rearrangement uses TRBV27 and TRBJ2-7; D may match TRBD1 or TRBD2 (5 bases each). Deletions cut 5 bases from V and 1 base from J, with 15 bases between. The length of the CDR3 is 15 residues. Germline V gene lookup returns CDR1 MNHEY and CDR2 SMNVEV (reference sequence). This CDR3 reads CASSRGTSSSYEQYF. CDR3 in DNA: TGTGCCAGCAGTAGAGGGACCAGTAGTTCCTACGAGCAGTACTTC.

There are a few counts of this clonotype. CDR3 protein: CAWNRGSETQYF. CDR3 in DNA: TGTGCCTGGAATAGGGGGTCAGAGACCCAGTACTTC. This rearrangement joins TRBV30 to TRBJ2-5; TRBD1 is a possible D gene (6 bases). The CDR3 has 12 amino acids. With 4 bases removed from V and 4 bases from J, the gap between germline ends came to 10 bases. Germline CDR1 is GTSNPN and CDR2 is SVGIG (reference sequence).

This clonotype was detected many times. The CDR3 here is CASSVPGQTYEQYF. DNA of the CDR3: TGTGCCAGCAGTGTACCGGGACAGACCTACGAGCAGTACTTC. The chain links TRBV2 to TRBJ2-7; 7 bases match TRBD1. Trimming took 4 bases from V and 2 from J; bases not matched to a gene: 5. Looked up from germline, CDR1 is SNHLY and CDR2 is FYNNEI. The CDR3 is made up of 14 amino acids.

In its sample, this clonotype was seen a few times. The rearrangement links TRBV18 to TRBJ2-5; 9 nucleotides match TRBD1. V trimming: 6 bases; J trimming: 5 bases; junction bases outside the gene matches: 4. The germline V gene encodes CDR1 KGHSH and CDR2 LQKENI. This CDR3 region has 13 residues. The CDR3 spells CASSHGQGETQYF. The CDR3 DNA is TGTGCCAGCTCCCACGGACAGGGGGAGACCCAGTACTTC.

The sample holds a few counts of this clonotype. The chain employs TRBV12-3 or TRBV12-4 and TRBJ2-2, with D perhaps being TRBD1 or TRBD2 (6 bases each). V shed 6 bases and J shed 5 bases, with 16 bases lying between them. The CDR3 is 15 amino acids. The CDR3 spells CASRNPTGGTGELFF. CDR3 in DNA: TGTGCCAGCAGAAATCCGACAGGAGGGACCGGGGAGCTGTTTTTT.

J is TRBJ2-3 and V is TRBV3-1; D is unclear. This CDR3 is built from 13 residues. Germline V lookup: CDR1 LGHDT, CDR2 YNNKEL (reference sequence). V was pared by 2 bases and J by 3 bases, with 6 bases between. The CDR3 DNA reads as TGTGCCAGCAGCCAACTGAGGACAGATACGCAGTATTTT. It yields the protein CASSQLRTDTQYF.

There are a few counts of this clonotype. The V gene is TRBV19, the J gene TRBJ2-6; TRBD2 matches at 8 bases. The CDR3 is made up of 18 amino acids. Germline loops: CDR1 LNHDA, CDR2 SQIVND (reference sequence). Trimming removed 8 bases from V and 1 base from J; junction bases left unmatched: 13. DNA of the CDR3: TGTGCCAGTGCTTCCGGTGGACTAGCTATATCTGGGGCCAACGTCCTGACTTTC. Its protein is CASASGGLAISGANVLTF.

Ten or more counts support this clonotype. The gene calls are TRBV24-1 and TRBJ1-4; 9 bases match TRBD1. The CDR3 is 15 residues long. V trimming: 2 bases; J trimming: 8 bases; junction bases outside the gene matches: 5. Looked up from germline, CDR1 is KGHDR and CDR2 is SFDVKD. The CDR3 loop reads CATSDSGTGNEKLFF. In DNA, the CDR3 is TGTGCCACCAGTGATTCCGGGACAGGGAACGAAAAACTGTTTTTT.

This clonotype occurred a few times. The V and J genes are TRBV3-1 and TRBJ2-7; D might be TRBD1 or TRBD2, each matching 5 bases. This CDR3 comprises 15 residues. Looked up from germline, CDR1 is LGHDT and CDR2 is YNNKEL (reference sequence). Trimming removed 3 bases at V and 2 bases at J, with 14 bases between. The CDR3 nucleotides read TGTGCCAGCAGCCAGGCCGGGACCGCGACCTACGAGCAGTACTTC. It encodes CASSQAGTATYEQYF.

Concerning this clonotype: This may be a read error, as it is one base from a much larger clone. This chain connects TRBV20-1 to TRBJ1-1, with D uncertain. CDR1 and CDR2 (germline): DFQATT, SNEGSKA (reference sequence). The V end lost 3 bases, the J end lost 6 bases, and 17 bases lay between the germline ends. This CDR3 is built from 14 residues. CDR3 bases: TGCAGTGCTAGGTATTCGGAGGGCGTGGCTGAAGCTTTCTTT. This codes for CSARYSEGVAEAFF.

The chain is built from TRBV19 and TRBJ2-3; D is undetermined. The length of the CDR3 is 13 residues. CDR1 LNHDA and CDR2 SQIVND come from the germline V gene (reference sequence). Trimming pared 3 bases from V and 1 base from J, leaving 5 bases between. CDR3 residues: CASSMLGTDTQYF. Written as DNA, the CDR3 is TGTGCCAGTAGTATGCTCGGCACAGATACGCAGTATTTT.

At least ten counts were recorded for this clonotype. V usage is TRBV6-1 and J usage is TRBJ2-2, with D tentatively TRBD2 (5 bases). Germline V gene data show CDR1 as MNHNS and CDR2 as SASEGT. The ends were cut back, 6 bases at V and 6 bases at J, with 11 bases in the middle. CDR3 size: 13 residues. The CDR3 loop reads CASRVKDSGELFF. The CDR3 nucleotides read TGTGCCAGCAGAGTGAAGGACTCCGGGGAGCTGTTTTTT.

This sequence joins TRBV5-1 and TRBJ2-3; 10 bases are a match to TRBD2. Matching the DNA end better, TRBJ2-5 makes the J call doubtful. The germline V gene encodes CDR1 SGHRS and CDR2 YFSETQ. The CDR3 runs to 15 residues. The CDR3 sequence: CASSLDPTSGETQYF. The CDR3 DNA reads TGCGCCAGCAGCTTGGACCCGACTAGCGGGGAGACCCAGTACTTC.

This clonotype has ten or more counts. This chain uses TRBV6-2 or TRBV6-3 with TRBJ2-3, with TRBD2 matching over 11 bases. CDR3 length: 14 residues. CDR1 and CDR2 from the germline V gene are MNHEY and SVGEGT. V shed 10 bases and J 3 bases; nucleotides not matched to a gene: 6. In DNA form, the CDR3 reads TGTGCCACACAGGGACTAGCGGTAACAGATACGCAGTATTTT. It is translated as CATQGLAVTDTQYF.

The rearrangement uses TRBV19 and TRBJ1-5; 7 nucleotides agree with TRBD1. CDR1 LNHDA and CDR2 SQIVND come from the germline V gene (reference sequence). CDR3 length: 15 residues. With 8 bases clipped from V and 4 bases from J, the junction kept 11 bases outside the gene matches. The CDR3 DNA reads as TGTGCCAGTCTTCCCTTGACAGGGTCAAATCAGCCCCAGCATTTT. Translating gives CASLPLTGSNQPQHF.

This clonotype appeared a few times. The J gene is TRBJ2-1, the V gene TRBV5-1; 7 bases agree with TRBD1. Unmatched junction bases numbered 6, after V lost 2 bases and J lost 1 base. The V gene's germline CDR1 is SGHRS and CDR2 YFSETQ. The CDR3 has 16 residues. CDR3 DNA: TGCGCCAGCAGCTTTGTGGGACAGATTTCCTACAATGAGCAGTTCTTC. It specifies CASSFVGQISYNEQFF.

This chain links TRBV20-1 with TRBJ2-1; D gene ambiguous. The germline V and J ends were trimmed by 5 bases and 12 bases, with 11 bases remaining between them. The length of the CDR3 is 10 residues. Per germline, CDR1 DFQATT and CDR2 SNEGSKA (reference sequence). The CDR3 coding sequence is TGCAGTGCTGCGAATCTAGGGCAGTTCTTC. Translating gives CSAANLGQFF.

This clonotype was recorded many times. The gene calls are TRBV27 and TRBJ2-7; 7 bases match TRBD1. This CDR3 is built from 14 residues. Germline loops: CDR1 MNHEY, CDR2 SMNVEV (reference sequence). V gave up 7 bases and J gave up 3 bases; unmatched junction bases: 9. This CDR3 is CASNRQGYLYEQYF. The DNA for the CDR3 is TGTGCCAGCAACCGACAGGGATACCTCTACGAGCAGTACTTC.

V and J are TRBV10-1 and TRBJ2-3, with 9 bases aligning to TRBD2. This CDR3 contains 16 residues. Germline-derived CDR1 and CDR2 are WNHNN and SYGVQD (reference sequence). V trimming: 8 bases; J trimming: 3 bases; junction bases outside the gene matches: 12. The CDR3 reads CASARREGPQTDTQYF. Here the CDR3 DNA reads TGCGCCAGCGCCCGGCGGGAGGGCCCTCAGACAGATACGCAGTATTTT.

This clonotype appeared a few times. The chain has TRBV3-1 and TRBJ2-1; 7 positions match TRBD1. After removal of 4 bases from V and 9 bases from J, the junction contained 6 bases not matched to a gene. Germline loops: CDR1 LGHDT, CDR2 YNNKEL (reference sequence). The CDR3 totals 13 residues. The CDR3 DNA follows: TGTGCCAGCAGCCGGGCCCAGGGGGTTGAGCAGTTCTTC. It translates to CASSRAQGVEQFF.

The gene calls are TRBV5-4 and TRBJ2-7; TRBD2 matches 14 bases. V shed 2 bases, J shed 5 bases, and the junction held 15 bases outside the gene matches. The CDR3 totals 19 residues. Germline V CDR1 and CDR2: SGHNT, YYREEE (reference sequence). The CDR3 is CASSLSMLRLAGGGHEQYF. The CDR3 nucleotides are TGTGCCAGCAGCTTAAGTATGTTGAGACTAGCGGGAGGGGGCCACGAGCAGTACTTC. Variable domain in full (rest from reference TRBV5-4 and TRBJ2-7): ETGVTQSPTHLIKTRGQQVTLRCSSQSGHNTVSWYQQALGQGPQFIFQYYREEENGRGNFPPRFSGLQFPNYSSELNVNALELDDSALYLCASSLSMLRLAGGGHEQYFGPGTRLTVT.

In this sample, this clonotype turned up many times. V and J are TRBV28 and TRBJ2-3; 7 positions agree with TRBD2. The CDR3 is 15 amino acids. With V trimmed by 3 bases and J by 3 bases, 6 bases remained unmatched. CDR1 MDHEN and CDR2 SYDVKM come from the germline V gene. CDR3 DNA sequence: TGTGCCAGCAGTTTCCGCGGGAGTTTGACAGATACGCAGTATTTT. Residues: CASSFRGSLTDTQYF.

This sequence joins TRBV18 and TRBJ1-1, with D maybe TRBD1 (5 bases). Per the germline V gene, CDR1 is KGHSH and CDR2 is LQKENI. This CDR3 has 12 amino acids. Between the trimmed V and J ends, which lost 6 bases and 8 bases, there was a span of 13 bases. As DNA, the CDR3 is TGTGCCAGCTCGCACCGGGACGGAGAAGCTTTCTTT. Amino acids: CASSHRDGEAFF.

The chain carries TRBV30 and TRBJ2-4; D not resolved. The length of the CDR3 is 15 residues. V lost 4 bases, J lost 0 bases, and 13 bases lay in between. Looked up from germline, CDR1 is GTSNPN and CDR2 is SVGIG (reference sequence). As DNA, the CDR3 is TGTGCCTGGACCCCCGGTTATCTAGCCAAAAACATTCAGTACTTC. It yields the protein CAWTPGYLAKNIQYF.

This clonotype was observed many times. The rearrangement uses TRBV6-5 and TRBJ1-1; D gene unclear. The V end was cut by 1 base, the J end by 2 bases, with 8 bases between. Germline CDR1 MNHEY, CDR2 SVGAGI. The CDR3 extends over 14 amino acids. The CDR3 loop reads CASSYFFFNTEAFF. Here the CDR3 DNA reads TGTGCCAGCAGTTACTTCTTTTTTAACACTGAAGCTTTCTTT.

This chain links TRBV3-1 with TRBJ2-6; the D is unclear. V lost 8 bases to trimming and J lost 0 bases, with 2 bases between them. Germline loops: CDR1 LGHDT, CDR2 YNNKEL (reference sequence). The CDR3 covers 12 residues. The CDR3 region has the DNA TGTGCCAGCGTCTCTGGGGCCAACGTCCTGACTTTC. Amino acid sequence: CASVSGANVLTF.

This clonotype occurred many times. The V call is TRBV28, the J call TRBJ2-1, with D possibly being TRBD1 (6 bases). CDR1 is MDHEN and CDR2 is SYDVKM in the germline V gene. The CDR3 extends over 14 amino acids. V gave up 7 bases and J gave up 4 bases, with 14 bases separating them. The CDR3 bases are TGTGCCAGCACCCAGGGGCAGCCGTACAATGAGCAGTTCTTC. Protein product: CASTQGQPYNEQFF.